This T cell receptor (beta chain) stems from a study of T cell responses to AZD1222 COVID-19 vaccine. Study-wide context: Second doses that came at about 4 or about 12 weeks were put together.

This clone was found once. Its target is not known. Only in-frame clones appear in the TCRdb table, and some are missing; sequencing was by immunoSEQ multiplex PCR. The sample consists of 80,000 to 100,000 clones, approximately 86% of them appearing once. Findings and limits, study-wide: Nearly half of spike-specific TCRs reportedly target variant regions that are unmutated in the B.1.351 and B.1.1.7 variants.

The starting material was peripheral blood, obtained on day 0 of AZD1222 vaccination. The TCR sequence derives from an adult in good health.

CDR3 amino acids: CASSPAARGETQYF. In DNA, the CDR3 is TGTGCCAGCAGCCCGGCGGCCAGGGGTGAGACCCAGTACTTC. The V and J genes are TRBV7-3 and TRBJ2-5, with TRBD1 as a possible D gene (6 bases). The germline V gene encodes CDR1 SGHTA and CDR2 FQGTGA. Trimming shortened V by 5 bases and J by 5 bases, and 15 bases separated the two germline ends. There are 14 residues in the CDR3.